This TCR beta chain was observed in a study of beta chain features in type 1 diabetes. Study summary: Examined across all samples were roughly 100 million sorted cells. Study-level results: Cells carrying high TCR expression could end up over-represented when cDNA is sequenced. Relative to healthy donors, patients appeared to have naive, central memory and Treg TCRB repertoires that were more similar. Among patients with Type 1 diabetes, TCRB CDR3s were moderately but significantly shorter in every one of the four CD4+ subsets.

The study reverse transcribed the entire isolated RNA, so it sequenced expressed TCRB transcripts. Here immunoSEQ multiplex PCR was the method, and the copy in TCRdb shows in-frame clones only, minus some. This sample yields a few hundred thousand clones, of which 8.5% to 10% are seen a single time; roughly 0.54% belongs to the top ten. Cells sorted by CD45RO/CCR7/CD25/CD127/CD95/CD27 comprised CD4+ naive, central memory, regulatory and stem cell-like memory cells. This clone appeared many times. Antigen unknown. This CDR3 is 12 amino acids long. Germline V gives CDR1 SGHTA, CDR2 FQGNSA. V dropped 5 bases and J dropped 2 bases, with 5 bases sitting between them.

This chain connects TRBV7-2 to TRBJ2-3; unclear D gene. The sequence derives from a man younger than 40 with type 1 diabetes. The sample taken for sequencing was central memory CD4+ T cells from blood. In nucleotides, the CDR3 is TGTGCCAGCAGCGCCTACACAGATACGCAGTATTTT. Translation gives CASSAYTDTQYF.